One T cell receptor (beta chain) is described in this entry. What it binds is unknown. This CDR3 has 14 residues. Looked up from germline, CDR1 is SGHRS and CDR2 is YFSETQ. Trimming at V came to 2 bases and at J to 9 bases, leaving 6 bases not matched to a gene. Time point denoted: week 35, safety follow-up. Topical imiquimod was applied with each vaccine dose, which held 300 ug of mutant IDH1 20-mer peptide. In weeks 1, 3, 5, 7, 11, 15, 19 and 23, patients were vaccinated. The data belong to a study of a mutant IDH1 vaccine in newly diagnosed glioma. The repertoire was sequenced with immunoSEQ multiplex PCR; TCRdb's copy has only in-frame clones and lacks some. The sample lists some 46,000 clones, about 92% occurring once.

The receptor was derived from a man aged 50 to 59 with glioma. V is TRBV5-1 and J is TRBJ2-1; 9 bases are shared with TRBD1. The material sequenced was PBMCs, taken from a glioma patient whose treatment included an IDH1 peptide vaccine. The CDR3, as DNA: TGCGCCAGCAGCTTATCCGGGACAGGGTCTGAGCAGTTCTTC. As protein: CASSLSGTGSEQFF.